Included here is one T cell receptor (beta chain) sequence, with context. Its cognate antigen has yet to be identified. No much larger clone is present one base from it, and per-base qualities are unavailable. CDR1 LGHDT and CDR2 YNNKEL are derived from the germline V gene (reference sequence). Trimming leaves V shorter by 4 bases and J shorter by 4 bases, with the junction holding 8 bases beyond the gene matches. From the cysteine up to the phenylalanine, the CDR3 has a length of 15 residues. Of the read, only the CDR3 DNA is kept; its 45 bases are in frame from base 1. A second Seattle source provided samples from volunteer blood donors who had recovered from COVID-19. The collaborating institutions used their own protocols to collect whole blood in K2EDTA tubes. For TCRbeta analysis, collaborator samples were shipped as frozen whole blood, as isolated PBMCs, or as DNA extracted from either sample type.

TCRbeta CDR3 regions were amplified from genomic DNA by means of the immunoSEQ Assay, a bias-controlled multiplex PCR. In the original analysis: Nucleated cell counts per sample were estimated from amplification of reference gene primers within the assay. To quantify the absolute abundance of each unique TCRbeta CDR3 rearrangement, sequence reads were collapsed and filtered. For each sample, productive Simpson clonality was calculated as the square root of Simpson's diversity index over productive rearrangements. Sourced from immuneACCESS, this table was stored by TCRdb with only in-frame sequences that have V and J called. A share of the clones is absent; for the studies checked, an unresolved V gene accounts for under half, and the remainder has no known explanation. V, J and clone size are those of that table, while D and trimming were read from the DNA. Present in this sample are around 130,000 clones, more than 75% of which were seen just once. The leading ten clones occupy 15% to 20% of the sample.

This sample is drawn from a study of blood T cell repertoires in COVID-19 (dated by TCRdb to the early 2020s). Describing the broader study: Samples covering the acute and convalescent phases of COVID-19 were provided by collaborators in the United States, Italy and Spain. The prospective study material was composed of cDNA or gDNA derived from T cells, B-cell-depleted T cells, or PBMCs. Subjects who had been exposed to COVID-19, were actively infected with it, or had recovered from it provided the deeply sampled blood TCRbeta repertoires that made up the dataset. The repertoires were made available in a free public database intended to serve as a resource for research on the immune response to SARS-CoV-2. Samples were obtained from the ongoing ImmuneRACE study (first 160 participants) and from roughly 1,300 subjects provided by 6 global collaborators. A de-identified subject ID, COVID-19 status, age in years and sex were almost always included in the sample metadata. HLA class I and class II types, where available, came from metadata supplied by the sample provider rather than from assay-based typing. Overall results and qualifications from the work: The amount of clinical and demographic metadata varied by source and participant and was provided uncurated.

The sequence joins TRBV3-1 (or the pseudogene TRBV3-2) to TRBJ1-2; TRBD1 matches 8 bases in the middle. The source of this sequence is a woman between 45 and 65 years old who had recovered from COVID-19. The specimen sequenced was peripheral blood. The nucleotide sequence is given as TGTGCCAGCAGCCGGAATAGACAGGGGCCCTATGGCTACACCTTC. Its amino acids are CASSRNRQGPYGYTF.